A single sample is the source of the 10 T cell receptor beta chains below, sequenced in a study of control samples from healthy donors and cancer patients. Measured with immunoSEQ multiplex PCR; TCRdb has only the in-frame clones, and not every one. The data contain roughly 100,000 clones, roughly 91% of them singletons. Sequenced material: PBMCs. These TCRs come from a man aged 55 to 69 with lung cancer.

This chain links TRBV5-1 with TRBJ2-1, with 10 bases fitting TRBD1. Germline CDR1 SGHRS, CDR2 YFSETQ. Losses at the gene ends were 5 bases for V and 2 bases for J; bases not matched to a gene: 4. This CDR3 is 15 amino acids long. The CDR3 protein is CASSPGTGAYNEQFF. The CDR3 DNA reads TGCGCCAGCAGTCCTGGGACAGGGGCCTACAATGAGCAGTTCTTC.

This sequence joins TRBV20-1 and TRBJ1-2; a weak D match, TRBD1 (6 bases). Deletions cut 0 bases from V and 9 bases from J, with 8 bases between. Germline CDR1 reads DFQATT; CDR2 reads SNEGSKA (reference sequence). The CDR3 totals 11 residues. DNA for the CDR3: TGCAGTGCTAGAGACAGGGGCAGCTACACCTTC. This codes for CSARDRGSYTF.

The V gene is TRBV7-6, the J gene TRBJ1-4; TRBD1 matches at 7 bases. V lost 5 bases and J lost 5; bases outside the gene matches: 8. Germline CDR1 SGHVS, CDR2 FNYEAQ. This CDR3 contains 15 residues. CDR3 sequence reads: CASSAPGQKNEKLFF. In DNA form, the CDR3 reads TGTGCCAGCAGCGCCCCGGGACAGAAGAATGAAAAACTGTTTTTT.

The gene calls are TRBV10-3 and TRBJ2-2, with TRBD1 identical over 7 bases. V shed 0 bases and J 8 bases; nucleotides not matched to a gene: 9. The germline CDR1 and CDR2 sequences are ENHRY and SYGVKD. The CDR3 consists of 16 residues. In DNA, the CDR3 is TGTGCCATCAGTGAGTCAACAGGGGTCTTTCCTGGGGAGCTGTTTTTT. Protein sequence: CAISESTGVFPGELFF.

The chain joins TRBV5-1 to TRBJ1-2; weak D call: TRBD1 (5 bases). Per the germline V gene, CDR1 is SGHRS and CDR2 is YFSETQ. CDR3 length equals 18 residues. V lost 2 bases, J lost 2 bases, and 22 bases lay in between. CDR3 protein: CASSFLPPGPPGNYGYTF. The CDR3 bases are TGCGCCAGCAGCTTTCTCCCCCCGGGACCCCCTGGAAACTATGGCTACACCTTC.

This chain connects TRBV5-1 to TRBJ1-1, with D unresolved. Per the germline V gene, CDR1 is SGHRS and CDR2 is YFSETQ. Trimming took off 2 bases at V and 0 bases at J, with 5 bases between the two ends. The CDR3 contains 13 residues. CDR3: CASSFDLNTEAFF. DNA of the CDR3: TGCGCCAGCAGCTTTGATCTGAACACTGAAGCTTTCTTT.

The V and J genes are TRBV19 and TRBJ1-1, with a tentative D call TRBD1 (6 bases). There are 13 residues in the CDR3. CDR1 is LNHDA, CDR2 SQIVND, per germline (reference sequence). The ends were cut back, 6 bases at V and 5 bases at J, with 13 bases in the middle. CDR3: CASRWQGWTEAFF. CDR3 DNA sequence: TGTGCCAGTAGATGGCAGGGGTGGACTGAAGCTTTCTTT.

The DNA of the CDR3 is TGTGCCATCAGTGAATCCTCTGCGGGGGGCTACACCTTC. This encodes CAISESSAGGYTF. This chain connects TRBV10-3 to TRBJ1-2, with D unclear. Germline CDR1 and CDR2: ENHRY and SYGVKD. Trimming cost V 3 bases and J 8 bases, with 13 bases left between them. The CDR3 length is 13 residues.

V usage is TRBV24-1 and J usage is TRBJ2-1, with D maybe TRBD2 (6 bases). V lost 5 bases, J lost 0 bases, and 13 bases lay in between. CDR1 and CDR2 from the germline V gene are KGHDR and SFDVKD. This CDR3 spans 16 amino acids. CDR3 in DNA: TGTGCCACCAGTGGGGAGCGGGCGAACTCCTACAATGAGCAGTTCTTC. It codes for CATSGERANSYNEQFF.

The chain joins TRBV29-1 to TRBJ2-6; 9 bases fit TRBD1. The CDR3 sequence is 17 residues long. In germline, CDR1 is SQVTM, CDR2 ANQGSEA. Losses at the gene ends were 7 bases for V and 0 bases for J; bases not matched to a gene: 10. The CDR3 sequence is CSAVGGTGYSGANVLTF. The CDR3 DNA is TGCAGCGCAGTGGGCGGGACAGGGTACTCTGGGGCCAACGTCCTGACTTTC.